This TCR beta chain was documented in a study of blood T cell repertoires in COVID-19. Only one count was recorded for this clone. The assay was immunoSEQ multiplex PCR, and TCRdb's table has in-frame clones only and misses some. The table lists 250,000 or so clones, around 86% of them singletons. This sequence was found in a man aged 40-55 years with active or convalescent COVID-19. The sample comprised peripheral blood.

The CDR3 DNA is TGTGCCAGCACCCTGCAGAACCTCCCCACTGAAGCTTTCTTT. This translates into CASTLQNLPTEAFF. The V and J genes are TRBV5-4 and TRBJ1-1; no clear D gene. The ends were cut back, 6 bases at V and 4 bases at J, with 16 bases in the middle. From germline, CDR1 is SGHNT and CDR2 YYREEE (reference sequence). CDR3 length equals 14 residues.